This T cell receptor (beta chain) was retrieved from a study of T cell repertoires in ileal Crohn's disease. Sequenced by immunoSEQ multiplex PCR; TCRdb stores in-frame clones only, minus some. Of several thousand clones detected, under 85% appear once; the ten largest clones hold approximately 4.3%. In germline, CDR1 is GTSNPN, CDR2 SVGIG (reference sequence). The V end lost 5 bases, the J end lost 0 bases, and 8 bases lay between the germline ends. The CDR3 has 13 residues. Study-wide results and caveats: Sorted CD8 T cells held more high-frequency clones than CD4.

This clone was observed a single time. Its antigen is undetermined. This TCR derives from an adult with Crohn's disease. The V gene is TRBV30, the J gene TRBJ1-3; unclear D gene. What was sequenced was ileal tissue. CDR3 loop: CAWCSLSGNTIYF. CDR3 bases: TGTGCCTGGTGTAGCCTCTCTGGAAACACCATATATTTT.